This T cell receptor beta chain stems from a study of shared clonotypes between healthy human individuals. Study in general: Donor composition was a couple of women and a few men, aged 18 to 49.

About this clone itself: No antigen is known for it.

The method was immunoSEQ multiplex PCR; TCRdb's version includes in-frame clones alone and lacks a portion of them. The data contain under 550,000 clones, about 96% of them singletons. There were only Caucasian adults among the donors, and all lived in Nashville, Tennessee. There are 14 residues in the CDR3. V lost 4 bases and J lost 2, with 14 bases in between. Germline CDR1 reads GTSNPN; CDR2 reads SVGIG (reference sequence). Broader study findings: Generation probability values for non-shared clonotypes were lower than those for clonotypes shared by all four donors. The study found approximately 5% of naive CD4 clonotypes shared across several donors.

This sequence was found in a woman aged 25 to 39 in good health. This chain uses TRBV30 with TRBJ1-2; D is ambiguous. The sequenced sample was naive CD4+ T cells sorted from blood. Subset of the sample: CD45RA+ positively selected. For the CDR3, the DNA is TGTGCCTGGAATTATCGTCCGGAGAACTATGGCTACACCTTC. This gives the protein CAWNYRPENYGYTF.